The 25 T cell receptor beta chains presented below share a single source sample, sequenced in a study of CD8 T cells in ankylosing spondylitis. TCRdb ran MiXCR on the 5' RACE reads and lists one entry per CDR3 protein. Of about 130,000 distinct CDR3 sequences in the sample, 7% to 10% were seen once. The source material was blood, either unsorted or a sorted T cell fraction (not recorded which). The source of these receptors is a male donor with ankylosing spondylitis or in good health (not recorded which).

This chain links TRBV28 with TRBJ1-2; D gene unclear. The V gene lost 3 bases and the J gene lost 4 bases, with 3 bases spanning the gap. This CDR3 has 11 residues. CDR1 and CDR2 from the germline V gene are MDHEN and SYDVKM. CDR3 in amino acids: CASSFLYGYTF. CDR3 sequence (DNA): TGTGCCAGCAGTTTCCTCTATGGCTACACCTTC.

This clonotype has ten or more counts. The rearrangement joins TRBV20-1 to TRBJ1-2, with D tentatively TRBD1 (5 bases). Germline CDR1 and CDR2: DFQATT and SNEGSKA (reference sequence). The V and J ends lost 5 bases and 1 base respectively, with 20 bases between them. This CDR3 is built from 16 residues. CDR3 protein: CSAAPQQGNLNYGYTF. The CDR3 DNA reads as TGCAGTGCTGCCCCCCAGCAGGGCAATCTTAACTATGGCTACACCTTC.

This clonotype was seen repeatedly, ten times or more. CDR3 sequence (DNA): TGTGCCAGCAGTGGCCGGGCGCCTCGGCAGTACTTC. It encodes CASSGRAPRQYF. The rearrangement joins TRBV28 to TRBJ2-7; no clear D gene. The germline CDR1 and CDR2 sequences are MDHEN and SYDVKM. V lost 5 bases and J lost 9, with 14 bases in between. This CDR3 comprises 12 residues. Full variable domain (outside the CDR3, taken from reference TRBV28 and TRBJ2-7): DVKVTQSSRYLVKRTGEKVFLECVQDMDHENMFWYRQDPGLGLRLIYFSYDVKMKEKGDIPEGYSVSREKKERFSLILESASTNQTSMYLCASSGRAPRQYFGPGTRLTVT.

This clonotype has ten or more counts. The V call is TRBV20-1, the J call TRBJ2-3; TRBD1 agrees at 9 bases. Germline trimming cut 5 bases from V and 6 bases from J; bases unmatched to any gene: 12. CDR1 is DFQATT, CDR2 SNEGSKA, per germline (reference sequence). CDR3 size: 15 residues. The CDR3 region has the DNA TGCAGTGCTTGGGCCGGACAGGGGCCCCGGGATACGCAGTATTTT. Translating gives CSAWAGQGPRDTQYF.

Many counts were recorded for this clonotype. The CDR3 is CASSLKLAGHNEQFF. The DNA of the CDR3 is TGCGCCAGCAGCTTGAAGCTAGCGGGACACAATGAGCAGTTCTTC. The chain couples TRBV5-1 to TRBJ2-1; 9 bases are shared with TRBD2. The V gene's germline CDR1 is SGHRS and CDR2 YFSETQ. Trimming at V came to 1 base and at J to 5 bases, leaving 4 bases not matched to a gene. The CDR3 runs 15 residues.

This clonotype came up many times. This sequence joins TRBV6-2 or TRBV6-3 and TRBJ2-1; 9 bases match TRBD1. The CDR3 sequence is 16 residues long. Looked up from germline, CDR1 is MNHEY and CDR2 is SVGEGT. J gave up 5 bases and V 0 bases, and 5 bases lay outside the gene matches. CDR3 in amino acids: CASSYSWTGVDNEQFF. CDR3 in DNA: TGTGCCAGCAGTTACTCGTGGACAGGGGTGGACAATGAGCAGTTCTTC.

This clonotype showed up many times. The chain recombines TRBV29-1 with TRBJ2-1; D may be TRBD1 or TRBD2 (6 bases each). V dropped 2 bases and J dropped 4 bases, with 12 bases sitting between them. The CDR3 sequence is 14 residues long. Germline values: CDR1 SQVTM, CDR2 ANQGSEA. The CDR3, as DNA: TGCAGCGTTGAATCCGGGGGCCCTTACAATGAGCAGTTCTTC. It encodes CSVESGGPYNEQFF.

The table lists this clonotype with many counts. The gene calls are TRBV3-1 and TRBJ2-1; 7 nucleotides align to TRBD1. The CDR3 runs to 11 residues. From germline, CDR1 is LGHDT and CDR2 YNNKEL (reference sequence). V lost 5 bases to trimming and J lost 9 bases; unmatched junction nucleotides: 1. This CDR3 is CASSNRGEQFF. The CDR3 nucleotides are TGTGCCAGCAGCAACAGGGGTGAGCAGTTCTTC.

This clonotype was seen repeatedly, ten times or more. The chain recombines TRBV29-1 with TRBJ1-2; TRBD1 agrees at 7 bases. Unmatched junction bases numbered 5, after V lost 6 bases and J lost 7 bases. Germline V lookup: CDR1 SQVTM, CDR2 ANQGSEA. This CDR3 comprises 11 residues. CDR3 loop: CSVIRGSGYTF. For the CDR3, the DNA is TGCAGCGTCATCAGGGGGTCTGGCTACACCTTC.

This clonotype was detected ten times or more. The genes are TRBV29-1 and TRBJ2-1, with 7 bases aligning to TRBD1. CDR3 length: 14 residues. Unmatched junction bases numbered 7, after V lost 6 bases and J lost 2 bases. Per germline, CDR1 SQVTM and CDR2 ANQGSEA. Written as DNA, the CDR3 is TGCAGCGTGCAGGGGGTGGGAACCTACAATGAGCAGTTCTTC. It encodes CSVQGVGTYNEQFF.

The table lists this clonotype with a few counts. This chain joins TRBV20-1 and TRBJ2-1; 12 nucleotides agree with TRBD2. The CDR3 has 15 amino acids. Losses at the gene ends were 6 bases for V and 9 bases for J; bases not matched to a gene: 12. Germline values: CDR1 DFQATT, CDR2 SNEGSKA (reference sequence). CDR3 sequence (DNA): TGCAGTGCAATAGAGACTAGCGGGAGTTGGGTTGAGCAGTTCTTC. Protein sequence: CSAIETSGSWVEQFF.

This clonotype was counted at least ten times. The chain combines TRBV20-1 with TRBJ2-5; a possible D gene is TRBD2 (6 bases). V was pared by 3 bases and J by 5 bases, with 10 bases between. This CDR3 spans 12 amino acids. Per germline, CDR1 DFQATT and CDR2 SNEGSKA (reference sequence). The CDR3 loop is CSASGRRETQYF. The CDR3 DNA reads TGCAGTGCTAGCGGGAGAAGGGAGACCCAGTACTTC.

V and J are TRBV29-1 and TRBJ2-3; D gene unclear. The CDR3 sequence is 11 residues long. The V gene's germline CDR1 is SQVTM and CDR2 ANQGSEA. Trimming left V 4 bases short and J 4 bases short, with 6 bases between. CDR3 sequence: CSVAGPDTQYF. CDR3 in DNA: TGCAGCGTTGCCGGGCCAGATACGCAGTATTTT.

This clonotype was picked up many times. The chain links TRBV28 to TRBJ2-2; D is uncertain. This CDR3 spans 12 amino acids. V shed 5 bases and J shed 5 bases, with 6 bases lying between them. Germline CDR1 reads MDHEN; CDR2 reads SYDVKM. CDR3 in DNA: TGTGCCAGCAGTACTATTACCGGGGAGCTGTTTTTT. Amino acid sequence: CASSTITGELFF. Filled out from reference TRBV28 and TRBJ2-2, the complete variable domain reads DVKVTQSSRYLVKRTGEKVFLECVQDMDHENMFWYRQDPGLGLRLIYFSYDVKMKEKGDIPEGYSVSREKKERFSLILESASTNQTSMYLCASSTITGELFFGEGSRLTVL.

This clonotype has at least ten counts. This chain joins TRBV20-1 and TRBJ2-3; D possibly corresponds to TRBD2 (5 bases). Germline CDR1 and CDR2: DFQATT and SNEGSKA (reference sequence). This CDR3 is 15 amino acids long. Trimming shortened V by 1 base and J by 6 bases, and 17 bases separated the two germline ends. The CDR3 DNA is TGCAGTGCTAGAGGGTTAGCGAAAAGAATGGATACGCAGTATTTT. It specifies CSARGLAKRMDTQYF.

The V and J genes are TRBV18 and TRBJ2-7, with D tentatively TRBD2 (5 bases). V dropped 6 bases and J dropped 3 bases, with 18 bases sitting between them. CDR1 and CDR2 from the germline V gene are KGHSH and LQKENI. The CDR3 covers 15 residues. The CDR3 coding sequence is TGTGCCAGCTCGTGGGGTAGTGGGAGTCGCTACGAGCAGTACTTC. It yields the protein CASSWGSGSRYEQYF.

This clonotype was detected ten times or more. Mismatch with germline at one junction end may stem from a read error. The rearrangement links TRBV7-2 to TRBJ2-2; D is uncertain. Germline lookup yields CDR1 SGHTA and CDR2 FQGNSA. This CDR3 region has 14 residues. CDR3: CASSESRNSGELFF. The CDR3 nucleotides read TGTGCCAGCAGCGAATCTCGGAACAGCGGGGAGCTGTTTTTT.

This chain joins TRBV20-1 and TRBJ2-1, with 14 nucleotides matching TRBD2. Looked up from germline, CDR1 is DFQATT and CDR2 is SNEGSKA (reference sequence). The V and J ends lost 6 bases and 9 bases, in that order; junction bases with no gene match: 7. The CDR3 sequence is 14 residues long. CDR3 coding DNA: TGCAGTGCGACGACTAGCGGGAGGGTCTCTGAGCAGTTCTTC. Translating gives CSATTSGRVSEQFF.

The sample holds many counts of this clonotype. V is TRBV11-2 and J is TRBJ2-3; TRBD2 agrees at 7 bases. The germline gives CDR1 SGHAT, CDR2 FQNNGV. The CDR3 covers 14 residues. After removal of 8 bases from V and 3 bases from J, the junction contained 8 bases not matched to a gene. CDR3 sequence reads: CASARGGSTDTQYF. The DNA for the CDR3 is TGTGCCAGCGCAAGGGGCGGGAGTACAGATACGCAGTATTTT.

This clonotype was seen only a few times. This chain uses TRBV28 with TRBJ2-5; 13 bases fit TRBD2. The CDR3 covers 16 residues. Germline-derived CDR1 and CDR2 are MDHEN and SYDVKM. V shed 4 bases, J shed 5 bases, and the junction held 7 bases outside the gene matches. CDR3 protein: CASSSPGTSGTETQYF. Written as DNA, the CDR3 is TGTGCCAGCAGTTCACCCGGGACTAGCGGGACGGAGACCCAGTACTTC.

This clonotype occurred many times. J is TRBJ2-5 and V is TRBV29-1; 9 bases align to TRBD1. V lost 0 bases and J lost 12; bases outside the gene matches: 23. In germline, CDR1 is SQVTM, CDR2 ANQGSEA. The length of the CDR3 is 18 residues. The CDR3 DNA is TGCAGCGTTGAAGATGCCGACTTCCGGGACAGGGTTTTTGGGAGAGAGTACTTC. Protein sequence: CSVEDADFRDRVFGREYF.

This clonotype showed up many times. The J gene is TRBJ2-5, the V gene TRBV20-1; 9 nucleotides align to TRBD1. The germline V gene encodes CDR1 DFQATT and CDR2 SNEGSKA (reference sequence). The trim removed 4 bases at V and 4 bases at J, leaving 4 bases unmatched. The CDR3 runs to 13 residues. CDR3 in DNA: TGCAGTGCTATTAACAGGGGGCGAGAGACCCAGTACTTC. Translation: CSAINRGRETQYF.

This clonotype came up many times. The chain carries TRBV20-1 and TRBJ2-1; 12 positions match TRBD2. Germline V gene sequence: CDR1 DFQATT, CDR2 SNEGSKA (reference sequence). The CDR3 is 15 amino acids. Losses at the gene ends were 1 base for V and 9 bases for J; bases not matched to a gene: 7. This chain's CDR3 is CSARASGRAQGEQFF. The CDR3 DNA sequence: TGCAGTGCTAGAGCTAGCGGGAGGGCCCAGGGTGAGCAGTTCTTC.

In its sample, this clonotype was seen many times. This sequence joins TRBV12-3 or TRBV12-4 and TRBJ1-1; no definite D call. Trimming took off 5 bases at V and 7 bases at J, with 14 bases between the two ends. The CDR3 totals 13 residues. The CDR3 here is CASSLSTLDEAFF. The CDR3 nucleotides are TGTGCCAGCAGTCTAAGTACGCTAGATGAAGCTTTCTTT.

Ten or more counts support this clonotype. CDR3 amino acids: CASSRMRESYNEQFF. Here the CDR3 DNA reads TGTGCCAGCAGTAGGATGAGGGAGTCTTACAATGAGCAGTTCTTC. This chain connects TRBV12-3 or TRBV12-4 to TRBJ2-1; D might be TRBD2 (5 bases). Trimming pared 5 bases from V and 4 bases from J, leaving 15 bases between. CDR3 length: 15 residues.